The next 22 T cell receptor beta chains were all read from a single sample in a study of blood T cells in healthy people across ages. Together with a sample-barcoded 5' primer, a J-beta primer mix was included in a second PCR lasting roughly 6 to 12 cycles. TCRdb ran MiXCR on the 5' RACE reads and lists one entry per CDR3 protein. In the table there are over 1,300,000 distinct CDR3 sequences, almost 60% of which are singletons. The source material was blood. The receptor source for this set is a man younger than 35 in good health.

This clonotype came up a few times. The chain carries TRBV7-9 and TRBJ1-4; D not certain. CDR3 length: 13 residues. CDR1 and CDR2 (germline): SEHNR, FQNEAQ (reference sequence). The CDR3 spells CASRVGANEKLFF. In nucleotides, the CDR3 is TGTGCAAGTCGGGTAGGAGCTAATGAAAAACTGTTTTTT.

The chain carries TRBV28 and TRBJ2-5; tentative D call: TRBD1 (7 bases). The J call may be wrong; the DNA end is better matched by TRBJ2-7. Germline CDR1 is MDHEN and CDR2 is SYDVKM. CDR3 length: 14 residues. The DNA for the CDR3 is TGTGCCAGCAGTTTATTGCGGGACAGATACGAGCAGTACTTC. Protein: CASSLLRDRYEQYF.

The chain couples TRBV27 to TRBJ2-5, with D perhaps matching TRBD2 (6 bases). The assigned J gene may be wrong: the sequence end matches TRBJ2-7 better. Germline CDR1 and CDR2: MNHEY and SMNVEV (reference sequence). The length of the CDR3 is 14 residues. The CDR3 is CASSLRRGFYEQYF. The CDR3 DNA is TGTGCCAGCAGTTTACGGCGGGGATTCTACGAGCAGTACTTC.

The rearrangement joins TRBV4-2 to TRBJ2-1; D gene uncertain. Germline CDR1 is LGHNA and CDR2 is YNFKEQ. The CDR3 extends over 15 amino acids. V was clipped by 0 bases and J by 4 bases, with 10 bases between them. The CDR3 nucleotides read TGTGCCAGCAGCCAAGAAAGTCGACCTTACAATGAGCAGTTCTTC. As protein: CASSQESRPYNEQFF.

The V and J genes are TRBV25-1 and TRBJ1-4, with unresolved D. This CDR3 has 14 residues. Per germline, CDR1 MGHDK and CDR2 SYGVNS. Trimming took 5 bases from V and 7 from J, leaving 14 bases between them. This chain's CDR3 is CASSRRASGEKLFF. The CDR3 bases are TGTGCCAGCAGTCGAAGGGCCAGCGGTGAAAAACTGTTTTTT.

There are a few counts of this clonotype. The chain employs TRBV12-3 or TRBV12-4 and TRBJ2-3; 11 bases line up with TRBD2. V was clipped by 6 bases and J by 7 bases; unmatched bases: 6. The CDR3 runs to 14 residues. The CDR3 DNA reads TGTGCCAGCAGCGAGGGACTAGCGGTTTATACGCAGTATTTT. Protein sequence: CASSEGLAVYTQYF.

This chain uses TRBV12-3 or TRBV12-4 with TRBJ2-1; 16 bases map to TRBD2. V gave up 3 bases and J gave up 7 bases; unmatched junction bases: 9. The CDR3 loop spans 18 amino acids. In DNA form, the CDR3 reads TGTGCCAGCAGTTTCCCCGGGACTAGCGGGAGGGGAGCGAATGAGCAGTTCTTC. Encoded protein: CASSFPGTSGRGANEQFF.

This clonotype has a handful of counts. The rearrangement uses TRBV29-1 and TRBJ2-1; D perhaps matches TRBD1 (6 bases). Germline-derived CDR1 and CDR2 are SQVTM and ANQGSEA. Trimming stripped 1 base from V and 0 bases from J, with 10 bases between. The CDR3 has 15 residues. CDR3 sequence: CSVEGTDYSYNEQFF. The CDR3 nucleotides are TGCAGCGTTGAAGGGACAGACTACTCCTACAATGAGCAGTTCTTC.

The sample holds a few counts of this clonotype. The CDR3 sequence is CSVRTEGTQYF. The CDR3 DNA sequence: TGCAGCGTCAGGACGGAGGGGACCCAGTACTTC. V is TRBV29-1 and J is TRBJ2-4, with D possibly TRBD2 on 6 matching bases. Near its end, the DNA agrees better with TRBJ2-5, so the J call may be wrong. The CDR3 is 11 amino acids. Germline V lookup: CDR1 SQVTM, CDR2 ANQGSEA.

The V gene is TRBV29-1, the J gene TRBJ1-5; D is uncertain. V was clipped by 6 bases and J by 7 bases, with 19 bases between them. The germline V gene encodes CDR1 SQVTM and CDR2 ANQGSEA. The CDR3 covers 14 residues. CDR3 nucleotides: TGCAGCGTGGGCTTGGACGGAATGAACCAGCCCCAGCATTTT. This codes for CSVGLDGMNQPQHF.

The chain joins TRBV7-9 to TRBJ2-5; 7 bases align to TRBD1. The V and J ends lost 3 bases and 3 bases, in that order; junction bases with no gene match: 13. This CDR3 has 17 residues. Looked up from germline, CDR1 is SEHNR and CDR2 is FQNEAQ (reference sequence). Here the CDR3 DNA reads TGTGCCAGCAGCTTTGGTGACCGAGACAGGGAAAAAGAGACCCAGTACTTC. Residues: CASSFGDRDREKETQYF.

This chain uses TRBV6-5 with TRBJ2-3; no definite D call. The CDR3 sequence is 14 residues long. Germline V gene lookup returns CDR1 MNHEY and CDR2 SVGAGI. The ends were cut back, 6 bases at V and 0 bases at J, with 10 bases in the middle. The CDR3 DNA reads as TGTGCCAGCAGCGCTCGAAGGAGCACAGATACGCAGTATTTT. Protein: CASSARRSTDTQYF.

Written as DNA, the CDR3 is TGTGCCAGCAGCCAAGATTCTGGCCTCACAGATACGCAGTATTTT. The encoded protein is CASSQDSGLTDTQYF. The chain joins TRBV3-1 to TRBJ2-3; D is unclear. Between the trimmed V and J ends, which lost 0 bases and 2 bases, there was a span of 9 bases. Germline V CDR1 and CDR2: LGHDT, YNNKEL (reference sequence). The CDR3 has 15 amino acids.

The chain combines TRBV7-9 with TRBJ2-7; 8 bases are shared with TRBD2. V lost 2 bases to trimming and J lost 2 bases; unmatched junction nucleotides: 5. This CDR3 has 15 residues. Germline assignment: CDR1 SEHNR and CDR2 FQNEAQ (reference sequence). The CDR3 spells CASSLSLAVTYEQYF. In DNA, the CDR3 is TGTGCCAGCAGCTTATCACTAGCGGTTACCTACGAGCAGTACTTC.

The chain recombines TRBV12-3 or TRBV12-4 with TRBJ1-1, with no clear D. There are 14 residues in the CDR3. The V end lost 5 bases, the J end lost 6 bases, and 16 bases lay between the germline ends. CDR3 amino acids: CASSPKEIAAEAFF. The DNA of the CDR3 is TGTGCCAGCAGTCCCAAGGAGATTGCGGCTGAAGCTTTCTTT.

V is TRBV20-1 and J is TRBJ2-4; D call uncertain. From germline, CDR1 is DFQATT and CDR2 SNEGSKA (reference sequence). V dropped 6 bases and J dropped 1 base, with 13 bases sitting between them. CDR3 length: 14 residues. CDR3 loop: CSANYFGAKNIQYF. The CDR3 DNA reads TGCAGTGCCAATTATTTCGGGGCCAAAAACATTCAGTACTTC.

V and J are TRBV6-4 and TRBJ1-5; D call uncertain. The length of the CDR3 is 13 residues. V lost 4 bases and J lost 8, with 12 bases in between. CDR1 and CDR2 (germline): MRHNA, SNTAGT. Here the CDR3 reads CASSGNSEEPQHF. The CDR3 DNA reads TGTGCCAGCAGTGGGAATTCCGAAGAGCCCCAGCATTTT.

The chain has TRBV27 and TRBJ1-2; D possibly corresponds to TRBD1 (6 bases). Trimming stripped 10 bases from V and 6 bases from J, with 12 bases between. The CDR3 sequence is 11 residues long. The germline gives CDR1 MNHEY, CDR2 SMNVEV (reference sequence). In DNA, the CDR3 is TGTGCCACGGGGGGCTGGGATGGCTACACCTTC. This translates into CATGGWDGYTF.

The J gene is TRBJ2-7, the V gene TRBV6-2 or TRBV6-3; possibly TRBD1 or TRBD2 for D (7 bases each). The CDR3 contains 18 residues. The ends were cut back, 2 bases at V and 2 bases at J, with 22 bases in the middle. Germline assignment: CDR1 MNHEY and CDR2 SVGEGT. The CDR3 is CASSYPDQGGLPAYEQYF. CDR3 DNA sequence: TGTGCCAGCAGTTACCCAGATCAGGGGGGACTACCCGCCTACGAGCAGTACTTC.

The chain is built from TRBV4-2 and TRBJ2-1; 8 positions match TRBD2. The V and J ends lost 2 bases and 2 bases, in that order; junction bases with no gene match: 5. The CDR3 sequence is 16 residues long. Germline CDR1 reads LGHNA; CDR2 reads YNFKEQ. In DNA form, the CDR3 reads TGTGCCAGCAGCCAACTCCTAGCGGGCGCCTACAATGAGCAGTTCTTC. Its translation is CASSQLLAGAYNEQFF.

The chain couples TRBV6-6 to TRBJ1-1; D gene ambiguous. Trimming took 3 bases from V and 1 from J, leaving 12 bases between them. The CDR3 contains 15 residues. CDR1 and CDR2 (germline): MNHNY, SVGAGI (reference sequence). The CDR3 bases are TGTGCCAGCAGTTATGGACCGCCTCGGAACACTGAAGCTTTCTTT. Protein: CASSYGPPRNTEAFF.

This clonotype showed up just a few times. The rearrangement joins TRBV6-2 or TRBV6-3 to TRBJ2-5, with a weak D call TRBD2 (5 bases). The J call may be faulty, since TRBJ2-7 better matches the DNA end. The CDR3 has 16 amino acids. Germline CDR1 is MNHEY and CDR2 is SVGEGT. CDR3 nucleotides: TGTGCCAGCAGTTACTCGGCACTAGTGGGCCGCTACGAGCAGTACTTC. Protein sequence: CASSYSALVGRYEQYF.